The 27 T cell receptor beta chains reported below all come from one sample, sequenced in a study of OX40 agonist ivuxolimab in advanced cancers. Here immunoSEQ multiplex PCR was the method, and the copy in TCRdb shows in-frame clones only, minus some. The sample carries 82,000 or so clones, approximately 92% recorded once. The specimen comprised CD4+ or CD8+ T cells sorted from blood, sampled in a trial of the OX40 agonist ivuxolimab. The receptor source for this set is an adult with an advanced solid tumor such as melanoma, head and neck, liver or kidney cancer.

The rearrangement joins TRBV4-2 to TRBJ2-1; D is possibly TRBD2 (5 bases). CDR3 length: 19 residues. The germline V and J ends were trimmed by 1 base and 5 bases, with 24 bases remaining between them. Germline assignment: CDR1 LGHNA and CDR2 YNFKEQ. DNA of the CDR3: TGTGCCAGCAGCCAAGCGACCAAGGTTCACGGCCTAGCAAACAATGAGCAGTTCTTC. It encodes CASSQATKVHGLANNEQFF.

The rearrangement links TRBV6-5 to TRBJ2-7; D is uncertain. The CDR3 contains 14 residues. V was cut by 8 bases and J by 0 bases, with 14 bases left in between. The V gene's germline CDR1 is MNHEY and CDR2 SVGAGI. As DNA, the CDR3 is TGTGCCAGCTTCGCACAGAGAAGCTCCTACGAGCAGTACTTC. As protein: CASFAQRSSYEQYF.

The gene calls are TRBV18 and TRBJ2-3; D is ambiguous. Germline CDR1 reads KGHSH; CDR2 reads LQKENI. Trimming took 6 bases from V and 1 from J, leaving 11 bases between them. The CDR3 length is 14 residues. CDR3: CASSPTEGTDTQYF. The CDR3 DNA sequence: TGTGCCAGCTCCCCGACTGAGGGCACAGATACGCAGTATTTT.

CDR3 coding DNA: TGTGCCAGCCGCGGGACCACCTACGAGCAGTACTTC. It specifies CASRGTTYEQYF. The chain couples TRBV2 to TRBJ2-7, with D tentatively TRBD2 (6 bases). CDR3 length: 12 amino acids. Germline V lookup: CDR1 SNHLY, CDR2 FYNNEI. V was trimmed by 8 bases and J by 2 bases, leaving 10 bases between them. Full variable domain (missing parts from reference TRBV2 and TRBJ2-7): EPEVTQTPSHQVTQMGQEVILRCVPISNHLYFYWYRQILGQKVEFLVSFYNNEISEKSEIFDDQFSVERPDGSNFTLKIRSTKLEDSAMYFCASRGTTYEQYFGPGTRLTVT.

The V and J genes are TRBV5-6 and TRBJ2-2, with D unclear. From germline, CDR1 is SGHDT and CDR2 YYEEEE. Trimming left V 1 base short and J 4 bases short, with 8 bases between. This CDR3 is built from 14 residues. This chain's CDR3 is CASSLLAVTGELFF. The CDR3 nucleotides read TGTGCCAGCAGCTTGCTCGCGGTCACCGGGGAGCTGTTTTTT.

The CDR3 DNA is TGTGCCAGCAGCTTGATGTCTGGCGGGGCCGGGCATGGCGAGCAGTACTTC. Translated: CASSLMSGGAGHGEQYF. The V call is TRBV7-3, the J call TRBJ2-7; the D gene is possibly TRBD2 (6 bases). The CDR3 is 17 residues long. Trimming removed 3 bases at V and 6 bases at J, with 24 bases between. The germline CDR1 and CDR2 sequences are SGHTA and FQGTGA.

This clone has only one observation. This rearrangement joins TRBV5-4 to TRBJ2-3, with a weak D call TRBD2 (5 bases). V was shortened by 4 bases and J by 0 bases, with 12 bases between the two germline ends. CDR1 and CDR2 (germline): SGHNT, YYREEE (reference sequence). This CDR3 has 15 amino acids. For the CDR3, the DNA is TGTGCCAGCAGCCGGGGAGAGTTCAGCACAGATACGCAGTATTTT. Its translation: CASSRGEFSTDTQYF.

V gene TRBV5-4 combines with J gene TRBJ2-7; 7 bases line up with TRBD1. V lost 5 bases and J lost 3; bases outside the gene matches: 14. The CDR3 runs to 16 residues. CDR1 is SGHNT, CDR2 YYREEE, per germline (reference sequence). The CDR3: CASSRTSGTAIYEQYF. Written as DNA, the CDR3 is TGTGCCAGCAGTCGAACCTCCGGGACAGCCATCTACGAGCAGTACTTC.

This clone appeared a few times. One junction end disagrees with the germline gene, perhaps due to a read error. The rearrangement links TRBV20-1 to TRBJ2-5; perhaps TRBD2 as D (6 bases). The CDR3 contains 10 residues. The germline V gene has CDR1 DFQATT and CDR2 SNEGSKA (reference sequence). CDR3 sequence: CSANRDSLHF. The CDR3 coding sequence is TGCAGTGCAAACCGGGACTCCCTACACTTC.

This sequence joins TRBV10-3 and TRBJ2-4; weak D call: TRBD1 (5 bases). Between the trimmed V and J ends, which lost 3 bases and 6 bases, there was a span of 12 bases. Germline loops: CDR1 ENHRY, CDR2 SYGVKD. This CDR3 contains 14 residues. The CDR3 sequence: CAISDSGQGNIQYF. The CDR3 coding sequence is TGTGCCATCAGTGACTCGGGCCAGGGAAACATTCAGTACTTC.

This clone was found once. J is TRBJ2-7 and V is TRBV7-9; D remains unclear. The CDR3 length is 15 residues. Trimming removed 1 base at V and 4 bases at J, with 14 bases between. Germline-derived CDR1 and CDR2 are SEHNR and FQNEAQ (reference sequence). The DNA for the CDR3 is TGTGCCAGCAGCTTAGGCGGTCCCACTCTATACGAGCAGTACTTC. As protein: CASSLGGPTLYEQYF.

V gene TRBV6-1 combines with J gene TRBJ2-7; a possible D gene is TRBD2 (5 bases). V lost 1 base and J lost 2, with 9 bases in between. This CDR3 has 14 amino acids. Germline loops: CDR1 MNHNS, CDR2 SASEGT. Written as DNA, the CDR3 is TGTGCCAGCAGTGAAGGGCTAGCCCCCTACGAGCAGTACTTC. This sequence encodes CASSEGLAPYEQYF.

This clone was detected once. The chain employs TRBV11-2 and TRBJ2-5, with 7 bases matching TRBD1. The CDR3 totals 14 residues. V shed 5 bases and J 0 bases; nucleotides not matched to a gene: 3. Per germline, CDR1 SGHAT and CDR2 FQNNGV. CDR3 in amino acids: CASSTQGHQETQYF. The CDR3 DNA sequence: TGTGCCAGCAGCACACAGGGGCACCAAGAGACCCAGTACTTC.

This chain connects TRBV19 to TRBJ1-2; D possibly corresponds to TRBD1 (5 bases). Germline CDR1 reads LNHDA; CDR2 reads SQIVND (reference sequence). The CDR3 consists of 14 residues. V lost 6 bases to trimming and J lost 0 bases, with 11 bases between them. This CDR3 is CASRRDGANYGYTF. Written as DNA, the CDR3 is TGTGCCAGTAGACGGGACGGAGCTAACTATGGCTACACCTTC. Using reference TRBV19 and TRBJ1-2 for the parts outside the CDR3, the full variable domain is DGGITQSPKYLFRKEGQNVTLSCEQNLNHDAMYWYRQDPGQGLRLIYYSQIVNDFQKGDIAEGYSVSREKKESFPLTVTSAQKNPTAFYLCASRRDGANYGYTFGSGTRLTVV.

V usage is TRBV6-6 and J usage is TRBJ1-1, with no clear D. The CDR3 length is 13 residues. The germline gives CDR1 MNHNY, CDR2 SVGAGI (reference sequence). V lost 11 bases and J lost 7, with 20 bases in between. The CDR3 loop reads CAGSMTSTFEAFF. CDR3 bases: TGTGCCGGATCGATGACCTCAACCTTTGAAGCTTTCTTT.

V usage is TRBV30 and J usage is TRBJ2-3; 9 positions agree with TRBD2. Germline CDR1 is GTSNPN and CDR2 is SVGIG (reference sequence). The CDR3 runs 13 residues. The V gene end was trimmed by 1 base and the J gene end by 9 bases; junction bases not matched to a gene: 5. In DNA, the CDR3 is TGTGCCTGGAGTGATGGCGGGAGGGCAACGCAGTATTTT. It specifies CAWSDGGRATQYF. Together with reference TRBV30 and TRBJ2-3, the CDR3 gives the full variable domain: SQTIHQWPATLVQPVGSPLSLECTVEGTSNPNLYWYRQAAGRGLQLLFYSVGIGQISSEVPQNLSASRPQDRQFILSSKKLLLSDSGFYLCAWSDGGRATQYFGPGTRLTVL.

The chain uses TRBV19 and TRBJ2-7; 11 bases are shared with TRBD2. CDR3 length equals 14 residues. The V and J ends lost 4 bases and 4 bases, in that order; junction bases with no gene match: 3. Per the germline V gene, CDR1 is LNHDA and CDR2 is SQIVND (reference sequence). CDR3 bases: TGTGCCAGTAGTAGACTAGCGGGAAGGTACGAGCAGTACTTC. Its protein product is CASSRLAGRYEQYF.

This clone has more than one count but fewer than ten. This rearrangement joins TRBV7-3 to TRBJ2-1, with D maybe TRBD2 (6 bases). V was shortened by 2 bases and J by 6 bases, with 14 bases between the two germline ends. This CDR3 spans 15 amino acids. Germline V gene sequence: CDR1 SGHTA, CDR2 FQGTGA. The chain's CDR3 is CASSLSGSLSNEQFF. The DNA for the CDR3 is TGTGCCAGCAGCTTATCCGGGAGCCTTAGCAATGAGCAGTTCTTC.

The chain has TRBV11-2 and TRBJ1-2, with 8 bases matching TRBD1. This CDR3 spans 14 amino acids. CDR1 SGHAT and CDR2 FQNNGV come from the germline V gene. J gave up 4 bases and V 5 bases, and 6 bases lay outside the gene matches. The CDR3 DNA sequence: TGTGCCAGCAGCGTCCTACAGGGGGGCTATGGCTACACCTTC. It specifies CASSVLQGGYGYTF.

The rearrangement links TRBV5-5 to TRBJ2-2, with 9 bases aligning to TRBD2. Trimming cost V 0 bases and J 6 bases; bases outside gene matches: 9. CDR3 size: 17 residues. The germline gives CDR1 SGHKS, CDR2 YYEKEE (reference sequence). This CDR3 reads CASSLVVSGTSPGELFF. The DNA for the CDR3 is TGTGCCAGCAGCTTGGTCGTTAGTGGGACTAGCCCCGGGGAGCTGTTTTTT.

The V call is TRBV5-1, the J call TRBJ2-3; tentative D call: TRBD1 (6 bases). Deletions cut 0 bases from V and 5 bases from J, with 10 bases between. This CDR3 spans 14 amino acids. In germline, CDR1 is SGHRS, CDR2 YFSETQ. CDR3 bases: TGCGCCAGCAGCTTGGGTCAGGGGTTAGATACGCAGTATTTT. Its translation is CASSLGQGLDTQYF.

The CDR3 sequence is CASSSLGGFQETQYF. The CDR3 coding sequence is TGTGCCAGCAGCTCCCTAGGGGGATTTCAAGAGACCCAGTACTTC. V gene TRBV7-9 combines with J gene TRBJ2-5; TRBD1 is a possible D gene (6 bases). This CDR3 comprises 15 residues. Germline CDR1 SEHNR, CDR2 FQNEAQ (reference sequence). V shed 4 bases and J shed 2 bases, with 14 bases lying between them.

The rearrangement links TRBV2 to TRBJ2-1; possibly TRBD1 or TRBD2 for D (5 bases each). This CDR3 is built from 14 residues. Trimming took 5 bases from V and 10 from J, leaving 18 bases between them. Per the germline V gene, CDR1 is SNHLY and CDR2 is FYNNEI. CDR3 residues: CASSIGTPSGEQFF. The DNA for the CDR3 is TGTGCCAGCAGTATCGGGACCCCATCGGGGGAGCAGTTCTTC.

A few counts support this clone. The rearrangement joins TRBV5-6 to TRBJ2-2; perhaps D is TRBD1 or TRBD2 (5 bases each). Deletions cut 4 bases from V and 3 bases from J, with 19 bases between. This CDR3 has 17 residues. Germline CDR1 and CDR2: SGHDT and YYEEEE. CDR3 sequence (DNA): TGTGCCAGCAGCCGGGGCCTCGGGCTAGACGACACCGGGGAGCTGTTTTTT. It is translated as CASSRGLGLDDTGELFF.

The chain joins TRBV19 to TRBJ2-5; 7 bases map to TRBD2. Germline CDR1 LNHDA, CDR2 SQIVND (reference sequence). V lost 2 bases, J lost 5 bases, and 8 bases stayed unmatched. The CDR3 is made up of 15 amino acids. The CDR3 nucleotides read TGTGCCAGTAGTATACGCGGAGGGCGGGGGGAGACCCAGTACTTC. The encoded protein is CASSIRGGRGETQYF.

This chain uses TRBV19 with TRBJ2-7; no firm D call. The V end lost 8 bases, the J end lost 1 base, and 9 bases lay between the germline ends. CDR1 is LNHDA, CDR2 SQIVND, per germline (reference sequence). The CDR3 spans 12 residues. The CDR3 coding sequence is TGTGCCAGTCAGGACGAGTCCTACGAGCAGTACTTC. It codes for CASQDESYEQYF.

The sample holds one count of this clone. The chain recombines TRBV6-1 with TRBJ2-7; 7 nucleotides line up with TRBD1. The CDR3 contains 16 residues. The germline gives CDR1 MNHNS, CDR2 SASEGT. After removal of 4 bases from V and 3 bases from J, the junction contained 12 bases not matched to a gene. DNA of the CDR3: TGTGCCAGCAGTGCCTATTGGACAGGTGGGGGCTACGAGCAGTACTTC. Protein product: CASSAYWTGGGYEQYF.